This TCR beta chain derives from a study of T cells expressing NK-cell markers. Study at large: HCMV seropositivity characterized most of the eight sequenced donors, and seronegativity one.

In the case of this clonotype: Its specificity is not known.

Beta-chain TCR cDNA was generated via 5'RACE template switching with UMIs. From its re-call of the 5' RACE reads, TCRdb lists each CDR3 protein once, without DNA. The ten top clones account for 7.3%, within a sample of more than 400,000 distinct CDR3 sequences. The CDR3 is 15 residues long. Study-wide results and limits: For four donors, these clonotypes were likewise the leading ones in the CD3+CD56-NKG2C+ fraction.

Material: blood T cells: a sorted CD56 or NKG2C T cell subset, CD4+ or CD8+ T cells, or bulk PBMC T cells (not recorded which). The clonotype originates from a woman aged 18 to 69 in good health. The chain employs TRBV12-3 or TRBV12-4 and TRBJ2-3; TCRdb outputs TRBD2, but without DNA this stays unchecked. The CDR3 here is CASSPISVRTDTQYF.